The 25 T cell receptor beta chains listed next were all sequenced from one sample in a study of graft-versus-host responses after intestinal transplantation (dated by TCRdb to the early 2020s). The antigens these receptors bind are not known. In light of the paper, this sample's time point label describes: cells obtained before transplantation from donor or recipient. Libraries were constructed by the immunoSEQ multiplex PCR assay. TCRdb holds this immuneACCESS table with in-frame rearrangements only. Some clones are missing; in checked studies, unresolved V genes explain under half, and the rest has no known cause. The sample table shows over 45,000 clones, and about 90% are seen once. Of the sample, around 0.6% falls within the top ten clones. The source material was unstimulated CD4+ T cells sorted from spleen or lymph node cells, sampled before transplant. The receptors derive from a human donor who was the organ donor for an intestinal transplant.

Worth noting for this clone: A read error may produce the germline difference seen at one junction end. The chain links TRBV7-7 to TRBJ2-2; no definite D call. Germline V gene lookup returns CDR1 SSHAT and CDR2 FNYEAQ (reference sequence). This CDR3 is 16 amino acids long. This CDR3 reads CASSLGSPTNTGELFF. CDR3 bases: TGTGCTAGCAGCTTGGGCAGTCCCACTAACACCGGGGAGCTGTTTTTT. Supplemented by reference TRBV7-7 and TRBJ2-2, the full variable domain reads GAGVSQSPRYKVTKRGQDVTLRCDPISSHATLYWYQQALGQGPEFLTYFNYEAQPDKSGLPSDRFSAERPEGSISTLTIQRTEQRDSAMYRCASSLGSPTNTGELFFGEGSRLTVL.

The chain links TRBV7-8 to TRBJ2-7, with 7 bases matching TRBD1. Germline V lookup: CDR1 SGHVS, CDR2 FQNEAQ. J lost 3 bases, V lost 3 bases, and 5 bases had no gene match. The CDR3 length is 14 residues. The CDR3 here is CASSFRDSHYEQYF. DNA for the CDR3: TGTGCCAGCAGCTTTAGGGACAGCCACTACGAGCAGTACTTC.

The chain carries TRBV6-6 and TRBJ2-5, with a weak D call TRBD2 (6 bases). Looked up from germline, CDR1 is MNHNY and CDR2 is SVGAGI (reference sequence). V was pared by 1 base and J by 3 bases, with 9 bases between. The CDR3 consists of 14 residues. CDR3 sequence: CASSYWDFEETQYF. CDR3 bases: TGTGCCAGCAGTTACTGGGACTTTGAAGAGACCCAGTACTTC.

The J gene is TRBJ1-3, the V gene TRBV6-1; TRBD1 is a possible D gene (6 bases). CDR1 MNHNS and CDR2 SASEGT come from the germline V gene. The CDR3 consists of 14 residues. V gave up 8 bases and J gave up 0 bases, with 11 bases separating them. The CDR3 sequence is CASVGQPSGNTIYF. The CDR3 DNA is TGTGCCAGCGTTGGACAGCCCTCTGGAAACACCATATATTTT.

The CDR3 loop reads CASSHTGRVNEQFF. The CDR3 nucleotides read TGCGCCAGCAGCCATACCGGGCGGGTAAATGAGCAGTTCTTC. The chain links TRBV4-1 to TRBJ2-1; TRBD2 is a possible D gene (5 bases). The CDR3 spans 14 residues. Trimming left V 3 bases short and J 7 bases short, with 13 bases between. Looked up from germline, CDR1 is MGHRA and CDR2 is YSYEKL.

The chain combines TRBV9 with TRBJ2-6; 8 positions agree with TRBD1. CDR1 is SGDLS and CDR2 is YYNGEE in the germline V gene. V shed 0 bases and J 2 bases; nucleotides not matched to a gene: 7. The CDR3 is 18 residues long. As DNA, the CDR3 is TGTGCCAGCAGCGTAGTTGGACAGGGTATCCCTGGGGCCAACGTCCTGACTTTC. Translating gives CASSVVGQGIPGANVLTF.

The chain joins TRBV7-2 to TRBJ2-1, with 9 bases fitting TRBD2. Trimming at V came to 5 bases and at J to 1 base, leaving 6 bases not matched to a gene. The CDR3 has 16 amino acids. Germline lookup yields CDR1 SGHTA and CDR2 FQGNSA. This CDR3 is CASSVLAGESYNEQFF. CDR3 bases: TGTGCCAGCAGCGTACTAGCGGGCGAATCCTACAATGAGCAGTTCTTC.

The rearrangement links TRBV7-9 to TRBJ2-3; the match to TRBD2 covers 7 bases. The CDR3 contains 15 residues. J was trimmed by 3 bases and V by 0 bases; bases with no gene match: 3. Germline V lookup: CDR1 SEHNR, CDR2 FQNEAQ (reference sequence). Here the CDR3 DNA reads TGTGCCAGCAGCTTAGCGGGAGGGCCGACAGATACGCAGTATTTT. Translation: CASSLAGGPTDTQYF.

The V and J genes are TRBV19 and TRBJ2-7, with a weak D call TRBD2 (5 bases). Trimming took 6 bases from V and 3 from J, leaving 18 bases between them. Germline V lookup: CDR1 LNHDA, CDR2 SQIVND (reference sequence). This CDR3 spans 15 amino acids. For the CDR3, the DNA is TGTGCCAGTAGCCGGGGTGGCGGACTTAACTACGAGCAGTACTTC. Translation: CASSRGGGLNYEQYF.

This sequence joins TRBV28 and TRBJ2-7, with D tentatively TRBD2 (7 bases). The CDR3 contains 14 residues. Germline V gene lookup returns CDR1 MDHEN and CDR2 SYDVKM. Trimming removed 5 bases at V and 6 bases at J, with 17 bases between. CDR3 in amino acids: CASSLSGGGGEQYF. The CDR3 DNA sequence: TGTGCCAGCAGTCTTAGTGGGGGGGGCGGCGAGCAGTACTTC.

The J gene is TRBJ2-3, the V gene TRBV5-1; maybe TRBD2 (6 bases). The CDR3 runs to 22 residues. V shed 0 bases and J shed 5 bases, with 34 bases lying between them. Looked up from germline, CDR1 is SGHRS and CDR2 is YFSETQ. CDR3 protein: CASSLALVHTPLPGREVDTQYF. The CDR3 coding sequence is TGCGCCAGCAGCTTGGCCCTTGTGCACACCCCCCTCCCTGGGCGGGAAGTAGATACGCAGTATTTT.

This chain connects TRBV5-1 to TRBJ2-3; TRBD2 agrees at 11 bases. V shed 5 bases, J shed 5 bases, and the junction held 10 bases outside the gene matches. CDR3 size: 16 residues. CDR1 is SGHRS, CDR2 YFSETQ, per germline. CDR3 sequence reads: CASRVGSGRAQDTQYF. The CDR3 DNA reads as TGCGCCAGCAGAGTAGGTAGCGGGAGGGCCCAAGATACGCAGTATTTT. The entire variable domain, with the rest obtained from reference TRBV5-1 and TRBJ2-3, is as follows: KAGVTQTPRYLIKTRGQQVTLSCSPISGHRSVSWYQQTPGQGLQFLFEYFSETQRNKGNFPGRFSGRQFSNSRSEMNVSTLELGDSALYLCASRVGSGRAQDTQYFGPGTRLTVL.

The chain recombines TRBV6-1 with TRBJ1-5, with no clear D. The germline V gene encodes CDR1 MNHNS and CDR2 SASEGT. Trimming removed 7 bases at V and 1 base at J, with 14 bases between. The CDR3 loop spans 15 amino acids. CDR3 in amino acids: CASKRSGRSNQPQHF. The CDR3 DNA follows: TGTGCCAGCAAGCGGAGCGGCAGAAGCAATCAGCCCCAGCATTTT.

The chain links TRBV28 to TRBJ1-5; 8 positions match TRBD1. The V gene end was trimmed by 1 base and the J gene end by 4 bases; junction bases not matched to a gene: 6. This CDR3 region has 16 residues. Per germline, CDR1 MDHEN and CDR2 SYDVKM. DNA for the CDR3: TGTGCCAGCAGTTTATTGACAGGGGTTGGAAATCAGCCCCAGCATTTT. Translating gives CASSLLTGVGNQPQHF.

V is TRBV5-1 and J is TRBJ2-1; D not certain. V lost 0 bases to trimming and J lost 10 bases, with 5 bases between them. Germline V gives CDR1 SGHRS, CDR2 YFSETQ. This CDR3 region has 11 residues. CDR3 sequence: CASSLGSEQFF. The CDR3 nucleotides are TGCGCCAGCAGCTTGGGTAGCGAGCAGTTCTTC.

J is TRBJ1-4 and V is TRBV28; weak D call: TRBD1 (6 bases). The CDR3 totals 16 residues. Trimming took 5 bases from V and 0 from J, leaving 13 bases between them. The germline V gene encodes CDR1 MDHEN and CDR2 SYDVKM. The CDR3 DNA reads TGTGCCAGCAGTGGTGGCAGGGGATCAACTAATGAAAAACTGTTTTTT. This sequence encodes CASSGGRGSTNEKLFF.

CDR3 bases: TGTGCCATCAGTGACAGTCTTAACTATGGCTACACCTTC. Encoded protein: CAISDSLNYGYTF. The V call is TRBV10-3, the J call TRBJ1-2; D not certain. Germline V gives CDR1 ENHRY, CDR2 SYGVKD. V was trimmed by 3 bases and J by 1 base, leaving 6 bases between them. This CDR3 is built from 13 residues.

This rearrangement joins TRBV2 to TRBJ1-2; TRBD1 agrees at 8 bases. This CDR3 contains 14 residues. Losses at the gene ends were 8 bases for V and 4 bases for J; bases not matched to a gene: 9. The germline gives CDR1 SNHLY, CDR2 FYNNEI. CDR3 residues: CASGSTGVVYGYTF. In nucleotides, the CDR3 is TGTGCCAGCGGCTCGACAGGGGTGGTCTATGGCTACACCTTC. The full variable domain, with the rest looked up from reference TRBV2 and TRBJ1-2, is EPEVTQTPSHQVTQMGQEVILRCVPISNHLYFYWYRQILGQKVEFLVSFYNNEISEKSEIFDDQFSVERPDGSNFTLKIRSTKLEDSAMYFCASGSTGVVYGYTFGSGTRLTVV.

The rearrangement links TRBV4-3 to TRBJ1-4; 8 bases match TRBD1. The trim removed 2 bases at V and 7 bases at J, leaving 3 bases unmatched. Germline V gene lookup returns CDR1 LGHNA and CDR2 YSLEER. This CDR3 has 14 residues. The CDR3: CASSQIRGREKLFF. CDR3 sequence (DNA): TGCGCCAGCAGCCAAATCAGGGGGCGTGAAAAACTGTTTTTT.

The gene calls are TRBV19 and TRBJ1-5; TRBD1 matches 9 bases. Trimming at V came to 8 bases and at J to 5 bases, leaving 13 bases not matched to a gene. CDR3 length: 16 amino acids. CDR1 and CDR2 from the germline V gene are LNHDA and SQIVND (reference sequence). The CDR3 reads CASPGTGKRGHQPQHF. The CDR3 region has the DNA TGTGCCAGTCCCGGGACAGGGAAAAGGGGACATCAGCCCCAGCATTTT.

The chain couples TRBV5-1 to TRBJ2-1; 11 bases are shared with TRBD1. With 3 bases clipped from V and 3 bases from J, the junction kept 8 bases outside the gene matches. There are 17 residues in the CDR3. Germline CDR1 reads SGHRS; CDR2 reads YFSETQ. CDR3 in amino acids: CASSSWTGGSFYNEQFF. In DNA, the CDR3 is TGCGCCAGCAGCTCTTGGACAGGGGGCTCGTTCTACAATGAGCAGTTCTTC.

This chain links TRBV7-2 with TRBJ2-5; 9 positions agree with TRBD2. The closer fit of TRBJ2-7 to the DNA end suggests the J call may be wrong. Germline V CDR1 and CDR2: SGHTA, FQGNSA. This CDR3 contains 15 residues. The CDR3 loop reads CASSLGTSVTYEQYF. DNA of the CDR3: TGTGCCAGCAGCTTAGGGACTAGCGTTACCTACGAGCAGTACTTC.

This clone was observed once. This chain joins TRBV11-2 and TRBJ2-1, with D possibly being TRBD2 (5 bases). Germline V CDR1 and CDR2: SGHAT, FQNNGV. The V and J ends lost 5 bases and 4 bases respectively, with 12 bases between them. The CDR3 contains 14 residues. In DNA, the CDR3 is TGTGCCAGCAGCCCCCTAGCCGGTTACAATGAGCAGTTCTTC. Amino acids: CASSPLAGYNEQFF. Together with reference TRBV11-2 and TRBJ2-1, the CDR3 gives the full variable domain: EAGVAQSPRYKIIEKRQSVAFWCNPISGHATLYWYQQILGQGPKLLIQFQNNGVVDDSQLPKDRFSAERLKGVDSTLKIQPAKLEDSAVYLCASSPLAGYNEQFFGPGTRLTVL.

The V gene is TRBV19, the J gene TRBJ1-5; tentatively, D is TRBD1 (6 bases). This CDR3 region has 13 residues. The ends were cut back, 10 bases at V and 3 bases at J, with 13 bases in the middle. Germline assignment: CDR1 LNHDA and CDR2 SQIVND (reference sequence). CDR3 bases: TGTGCCACCCGCGACAGGCTCAATCAGCCCCAGCATTTT. As protein: CATRDRLNQPQHF.

The chain is built from TRBV6-6 and TRBJ2-7; perhaps TRBD2 as D (6 bases). V lost 5 bases, J lost 1 base, and 15 bases lay in between. Germline V gene data show CDR1 as MNHNY and CDR2 as SVGAGI (reference sequence). This CDR3 has 15 amino acids. CDR3 nucleotides: TGTGCCAGCAGTAGGACCGGGACTCCGTCCTACGAGCAGTACTTC. Its translation: CASSRTGTPSYEQYF.